What follows is one T cell receptor beta chain and its context. Its antigen is undetermined. Second doses at about 4 or about 12 weeks were pooled. Data came from immunoSEQ multiplex PCR; TCRdb stores just in-frame clones and leaves some out. The top ten clones hold just over 3.5% of a sample with some 100,000 clones, 88% of them seen once. These data belong to a study of T cell responses to AZD1222 COVID-19 vaccine. Findings and caveats of the study: Targeting of unmutated variant regions was reportedly seen in nearly half of spike-specific TCRs. Sampling that yielded the repertoires occurred only after the peak T cell response. Spike-specific TCR repertoires showed rising breadth and depth after two AZD1222 doses.

The germline gives CDR1 SEHNR, CDR2 FQNEAQ (reference sequence). The CDR3 has 13 residues. V lost 5 bases and J lost 1, with 8 bases in between. The sample consisted of peripheral blood, taken 28 days after the second AZD1222 dose. This chain uses TRBV7-9 with TRBJ1-1; a possible D gene is TRBD1 (6 bases). This TCR came from an adult who received the AZD1222 COVID-19 vaccine. CDR3 DNA: TGTGCCAGCAGCCGGGGACAGAACACTGAAGCTTTCTTT. Its translation is CASSRGQNTEAFF.